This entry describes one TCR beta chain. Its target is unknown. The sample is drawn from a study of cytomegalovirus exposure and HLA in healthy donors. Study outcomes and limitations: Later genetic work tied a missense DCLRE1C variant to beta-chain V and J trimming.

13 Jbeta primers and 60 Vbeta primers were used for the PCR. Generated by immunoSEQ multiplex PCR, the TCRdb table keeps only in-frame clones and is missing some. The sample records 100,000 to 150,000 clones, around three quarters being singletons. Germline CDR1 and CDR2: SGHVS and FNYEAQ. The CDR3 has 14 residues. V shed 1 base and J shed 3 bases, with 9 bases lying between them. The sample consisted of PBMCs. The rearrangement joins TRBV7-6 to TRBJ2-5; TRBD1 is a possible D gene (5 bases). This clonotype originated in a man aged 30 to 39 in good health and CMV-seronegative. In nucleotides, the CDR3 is TGTGCCAGCAGCTTAGAATCCAGGGAAGAGACCCAGTACTTC. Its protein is CASSLESREETQYF.